Below, 19 T cell receptor beta chains from the same sample are listed, as sequenced in a study of OX40 agonist ivuxolimab in advanced cancers. Only in-frame clones appear in the TCRdb table, and some are missing; sequencing was by immunoSEQ multiplex PCR. Of about 21,000 clones listed, 65% to 80% are singletons. The sample was CD4+ or CD8+ T cells sorted from blood, taken in a trial of the OX40 agonist ivuxolimab. The origin of the receptors is an adult with an advanced solid tumor such as melanoma, head and neck, liver or kidney cancer.

V gene TRBV25-1 combines with J gene TRBJ1-1, with D possibly TRBD1 on 6 matching bases. Germline CDR1 MGHDK, CDR2 SYGVNS. The CDR3 loop spans 12 amino acids. The ends were cut back, 4 bases at V and 10 bases at J, with 13 bases in the middle. CDR3: CASSGSGTIAFF. The CDR3 DNA follows: TGTGCCAGCAGTGGTAGCGGGACAATAGCTTTCTTT. Based on the CDR3 plus reference TRBV25-1 and TRBJ1-1, the full variable domain is EADIYQTPRYLVIGTGKKITLECSQTMGHDKMYWYQQDPGMELHLIHYSYGVNSTEKGDLSSESTVSRIRTEHFPLTLESARPSHTSQYLCASSGSGTIAFFGQGTRLTVV.

This chain joins TRBV11-3 and TRBJ2-3; tentative D call: TRBD2 (6 bases). The CDR3 consists of 13 residues. Germline V CDR1 and CDR2: SGHNT, YENEEA. Trimming shortened V by 5 bases and J by 4 bases, and 10 bases separated the two germline ends. This CDR3 reads CASSGWGADTQYF. The CDR3 region has the DNA TGTGCCAGCAGCGGTTGGGGGGCAGATACGCAGTATTTT.

The chain couples TRBV4-2 to TRBJ1-3, with TRBD1 as a possible D gene (5 bases). Germline assignment: CDR1 LGHNA and CDR2 YNFKEQ. CDR3 length equals 16 residues. Trimming left V 5 bases short and J 2 bases short, with 16 bases between. CDR3 residues: CASSTTQRQTGNTIYF. The CDR3 bases are TGTGCCAGCAGCACAACACAAAGACAGACTGGAAACACCATATATTTT.

The chain couples TRBV11-2 to TRBJ2-3, with D possibly matching TRBD1 (6 bases). Germline loops: CDR1 SGHAT, CDR2 FQNNGV. V was cut by 6 bases and J by 0 bases, with 13 bases left in between. The CDR3 contains 15 residues. The CDR3 here is CASSQRGISTDTQYF. For the CDR3, the DNA is TGTGCCAGCAGTCAGAGGGGGATCAGCACAGATACGCAGTATTTT. The full variable domain, with the rest looked up from reference TRBV11-2 and TRBJ2-3, is EAGVAQSPRYKIIEKRQSVAFWCNPISGHATLYWYQQILGQGPKLLIQFQNNGVVDDSQLPKDRFSAERLKGVDSTLKIQPAKLEDSAVYLCASSQRGISTDTQYFGPGTRLTVL.

This clone appeared once. For the CDR3, the DNA is TGTGCCAGTAGTCCAGGGACTAGCGGGGGAGAGACCCAGTACTTC. Translated, it gives CASSPGTSGGETQYF. The chain is built from TRBV19 and TRBJ2-5; 14 bases line up with TRBD2. The CDR3 spans 15 residues. Germline values: CDR1 LNHDA, CDR2 SQIVND (reference sequence). V shed 5 bases, J shed 4 bases, and the junction held 3 bases outside the gene matches.

The chain uses TRBV1 and TRBJ2-7; the table's D gene call, TRBD2, was not cross checked with the DNA. TRBV1 is a pseudogene. This CDR3 has 16 amino acids. CDR3 nucleotides: TGCACCAGCAGCCAAGTTACCCTAGCGGGCTCCTACGAGCAGTACTTC. Translated: CTSSQVTLAGSYEQYF.

DNA of the CDR3: TGCGCCAGCAGCTTTCAGGGCGCAACTAATGAAAAACTGTTTTTT. Encoded protein: CASSFQGATNEKLFF. This chain uses TRBV5-1 with TRBJ1-4, with D tentatively TRBD1 (5 bases). This CDR3 region has 15 residues. V dropped 2 bases and J dropped 0 bases, with 8 bases sitting between them. Germline V gene data show CDR1 as SGHRS and CDR2 as YFSETQ.

This clone has more than one count but fewer than ten. The chain couples TRBV7-3 to TRBJ2-3, with D unclear. This CDR3 spans 13 amino acids. Germline CDR1 reads SGHTA; CDR2 reads FQGTGA. Between the trimmed V and J ends, which lost 0 bases and 5 bases, there was a span of 6 bases. CDR3 region: CASSLTRQDTQYF. Written as DNA, the CDR3 is TGTGCCAGCAGCTTAACGCGACAAGATACGCAGTATTTT.

The V gene is TRBV9, the J gene TRBJ1-5; D may be TRBD1 (5 bases). V dropped 2 bases and J dropped 8 bases, with 11 bases sitting between them. This CDR3 contains 13 residues. CDR1 is SGDLS, CDR2 YYNGEE, per germline. The CDR3 DNA is TGTGCCAGCAGCGTTCAGGGCCAGAAGCCCCAGCATTTT. Translation: CASSVQGQKPQHF.

CDR3 loop: CASSLNVGGNTEAFF. In nucleotides, the CDR3 is TGTGCCAGCAGCTTAAACGTGGGTGGGAACACTGAAGCTTTCTTT. The chain uses TRBV7-2 and TRBJ1-1; unclear D gene. Germline CDR1 is SGHTA and CDR2 is FQGNSA. This CDR3 has 15 residues. Trimming took off 2 bases at V and 1 base at J, with 11 bases between the two ends.

The chain recombines TRBV5-1 with TRBJ2-2; 10 positions agree with TRBD2. Germline V CDR1 and CDR2: SGHRS, YFSETQ. The CDR3 spans 18 residues. V shed 1 base and J 6 bases; nucleotides not matched to a gene: 12. The CDR3 is CASSLYPSGGPQAGELFF. As DNA, the CDR3 is TGCGCCAGCAGCTTGTACCCTAGCGGGGGCCCCCAGGCCGGGGAGCTGTTTTTT.

The chain recombines TRBV2 with TRBJ2-7; D may be TRBD2 (6 bases). V was shortened by 8 bases and J by 3 bases, with 23 bases between the two germline ends. The CDR3 totals 16 residues. Germline CDR1 SNHLY, CDR2 FYNNEI. The CDR3 protein is CASGTIGTPQGYEQYF. The CDR3 DNA reads as TGTGCCAGCGGAACCATAGGGACTCCCCAGGGCTACGAGCAGTACTTC.

The chain links TRBV28 to TRBJ1-2; possible D gene TRBD1, 5 bases. V was clipped by 6 bases and J by 5 bases, with 16 bases between them. Germline V lookup: CDR1 MDHEN, CDR2 SYDVKM. This CDR3 region has 14 residues. This CDR3 is CASRTSGVAYGYTF. Written as DNA, the CDR3 is TGTGCCAGCAGGACCTCGGGGGTCGCTTATGGCTACACCTTC.

This clone was counted between two and nine times. This chain uses TRBV19 with TRBJ2-7, with D perhaps matching TRBD1 (6 bases). Germline V gives CDR1 LNHDA, CDR2 SQIVND (reference sequence). V lost 3 bases to trimming and J lost 2 bases, with 11 bases between them. The CDR3 has 14 amino acids. The CDR3: CASSMAGGPYEQYF. The CDR3 nucleotides read TGTGCCAGTAGTATGGCTGGGGGCCCCTACGAGCAGTACTTC.

The chain employs TRBV6-4 and TRBJ2-3; TRBD1 is a possible D gene (5 bases). V was trimmed by 4 bases and J by 6 bases, leaving 11 bases between them. The germline V gene encodes CDR1 MRHNA and CDR2 SNTAGT. The CDR3 extends over 13 amino acids. CDR3 protein: CASSGQGVDTQYF. The CDR3, as DNA: TGTGCCAGCAGTGGGCAGGGTGTCGATACGCAGTATTTT.

This rearrangement joins TRBV5-4 to TRBJ2-2, with 7 nucleotides matching TRBD2. The V gene end was trimmed by 5 bases and the J gene end by 1 base; junction bases not matched to a gene: 5. Germline lookup yields CDR1 SGHNT and CDR2 YYREEE (reference sequence). The CDR3 totals 15 residues. The CDR3: CASRRGGGNTGELFF. Here the CDR3 DNA reads TGTGCCAGCAGGAGAGGCGGGGGGAACACCGGGGAGCTGTTTTTT.

The chain carries TRBV7-9 and TRBJ2-5, with TRBD2 matching over 11 bases. This CDR3 is built from 17 residues. CDR1 SEHNR and CDR2 FQNEAQ come from the germline V gene (reference sequence). After removal of 3 bases from V and 2 bases from J, the junction contained 8 bases not matched to a gene. The DNA of the CDR3 is TGTGCCAGCAGCTTCCGACTAGCGGGGCCTCCGCAAGAGACCCAGTACTTC. This codes for CASSFRLAGPPQETQYF. Supplemented by reference TRBV7-9 and TRBJ2-5, the full variable domain reads DTGVSQNPRHKITKRGQNVTFRCDPISEHNRLYWYRQTLGQGPEFLTYFQNEAQLEKSRLLSDRFSAERPKGSFSTLEIQRTEQGDSAMYLCASSFRLAGPPQETQYFGPGTRLLVL.

The chain employs TRBV2 and TRBJ1-1; maybe TRBD1 (6 bases). The germline gives CDR1 SNHLY, CDR2 FYNNEI. Trimming took 11 bases from V and 1 from J, leaving 8 bases between them. The CDR3 is made up of 11 amino acids. CDR3 in amino acids: CALQGNTEAFF. CDR3 DNA sequence: TGTGCCTTACAGGGGAACACTGAAGCTTTCTTT. The whole variable domain, filled in from reference TRBV2 and TRBJ1-1, reads EPEVTQTPSHQVTQMGQEVILRCVPISNHLYFYWYRQILGQKVEFLVSFYNNEISEKSEIFDDQFSVERPDGSNFTLKIRSTKLEDSAMYFCALQGNTEAFFGQGTRLTVV.

The chain uses TRBV7-9 and TRBJ2-7; D unclear. Germline CDR1 SEHNR, CDR2 FQNEAQ (reference sequence). Between the trimmed V and J ends, which lost 1 base and 3 bases, there was a span of 10 bases. The CDR3 totals 14 residues. The CDR3 here is CASSLGGSLYEQYF. The CDR3 DNA follows: TGTGCCAGCAGCTTAGGGGGTTCACTCTACGAGCAGTACTTC.